The subject of this entry is one T cell receptor (beta chain). The data were taken from a study of T cell responses to AZD1222 COVID-19 vaccine. Germline trimming cut 3 bases from V and 1 base from J; bases unmatched to any gene: 11. This CDR3 is 17 amino acids long. Germline V gene sequence: CDR1 SNHLY, CDR2 FYNNEI. The method was immunoSEQ multiplex PCR; TCRdb's version includes in-frame clones alone and lacks a portion of them. The profile shows 150,000 to 200,000 clones, almost 95% of them singletons. This material consisted of peripheral blood, taken on day 0 of AZD1222 vaccination. The chain employs TRBV2 and TRBJ2-5, with 7 bases that match TRBD2. The receptor was isolated from an adult in good health. CDR3 protein: CASSDWDYRTFQETQYF. The CDR3 bases are TGTGCCAGCAGTGACTGGGACTACCGTACCTTCCAAGAGACCCAGTACTTC.